This TCR beta chain was recorded in a study of blood T cell repertoires in COVID-19. With V trimmed by 1 base and J by 5 bases, 10 bases remained unmatched. The CDR3 length is 16 residues. This table comes from immunoSEQ multiplex PCR, and its TCRdb copy is limited to in-frame clones, with some not included. The sample has under 250,000 clones; approximately 83% are singletons. In terms of age and location, participants ranged from about 18 to 90 years and lived in about 25 US areas. Sequences were obtained from PBMCs or T cells enriched from blood (not recorded which). The chain employs TRBV23-1 and TRBJ2-7; 8 bases line up with TRBD1. TRBV23-1 is annotated as an ORF whose role is uncertain. The receptor was isolated from a woman aged 55-69 years who had recovered from COVID-19. The CDR3 nucleotides are TGCGCCAGCAGTCAATACGTCAGGGGGCCTTTCCACGAGCAGTACTTC. It is translated as CASSQYVRGPFHEQYF.